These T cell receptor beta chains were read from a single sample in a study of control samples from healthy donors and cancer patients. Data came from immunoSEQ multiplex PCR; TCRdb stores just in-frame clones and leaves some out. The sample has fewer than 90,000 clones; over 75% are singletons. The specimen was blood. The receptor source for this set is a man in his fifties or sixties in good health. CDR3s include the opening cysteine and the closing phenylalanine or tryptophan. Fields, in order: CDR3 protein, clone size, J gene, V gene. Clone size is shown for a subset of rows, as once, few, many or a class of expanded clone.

CDR3: CASSPDGLGTQYF
size: -
J: TRBJ2-5
V: TRBV12-3/TRBV12-4

CDR3: CASGLGDRGRMNTEAFF
size: few
J: TRBJ1-1
V: TRBV12-5

CDR3: CASSLTANTGELFF
size: once
J: TRBJ2-2
V: TRBV5-4

CDR3: CASSFAEREAFF
size: -
J: TRBJ1-1
V: TRBV7-9

CDR3: CASSIGTGGYGYTF
size: -
J: TRBJ1-2
V: TRBV19

CDR3: CAWSADSPNSPLHF
size: -
J: TRBJ1-6
V: TRBV30

CDR3: CASSPHGGFEQYF
size: -
J: TRBJ2-7
V: TRBV14

CDR3: CASSVEQRPLGYSTDTQYF
size: -
J: TRBJ2-3
V: TRBV9

CDR3: CAISPGLARADTQYF
size: -
J: TRBJ2-3
V: TRBV10-3

CDR3: CASSTTPGGGDTQYF
size: -
J: TRBJ2-3
V: TRBV7-6

CDR3: CSVEEAGVRNTEAFF
size: -
J: TRBJ1-1
V: TRBV29-1

CDR3: CASRLSGSYEQYF
size: few
J: TRBJ2-7
V: TRBV6-5

CDR3: CASSEEVVRQPQHF
size: -
J: TRBJ1-5
V: TRBV6-1

CDR3: CASSQNTRLSRGDGYTF
size: -
J: TRBJ1-2
V: TRBV18

CDR3: CASSQTATNEKLFF
size: -
J: TRBJ1-4
V: TRBV9

CDR3: CASSFGGGRADTQYF
size: -
J: TRBJ2-3
V: TRBV7-2

CDR3: CASSLTSGLTYEQYF
size: -
J: TRBJ2-7
V: TRBV14

CDR3: CASSPGLAGGRSYNEQFF
size: -
J: TRBJ2-1
V: TRBV5-1

CDR3: CSAGTPYEQYF
size: once
J: TRBJ2-7
V: TRBV29-1

CDR3: CASSQQLGFYEQYF
size: -
J: TRBJ2-7
V: TRBV4-3